Listed below are T cell receptor beta chains from one sample, sequenced in a study of human T cells and chemical hapten exposure. MiXCR was run by TCRdb on the RACE reads, yielding one entry per CDR3 protein. Among about 190,000 distinct CDR3 sequences listed, around a quarter were seen once. Source: whole blood, taken in connection with sensitization to the hapten diphenylcyclopropenone (DPC). These receptors were obtained from a woman in her 40s with alopecia areata. Some clones in this sample may be carry-over from other donors' samples. Both conserved end residues are part of each CDR3. Fields, in order: J gene, V gene, clone size, D gene, CDR3 length, CDR3 DNA, CDR3 protein. The D gene is left open where the match is weak. Clone size appears in some rows only: once, few, many, or a class for an expanded clone.

>TRBJ2-5|TRBV6-5|.|.|14
TGTGCCAGCAGTCGGATTAGCGGCCAAGAGACCCAGTACTTC
CASSRISGQETQYF
>TRBJ1-5|TRBV12-3/TRBV12-4|few|.|13
TGTGCCAGCAGGGGGGAGGGTAGACAGCCCCAGCATTTT
CASRGEGRQPQHF
>TRBJ1-1|TRBV25-1|few|.|17
TGTGCCAGCAGTGAATCGCAGCCAACCCAAATGAACACTGAAGCTTTCTTT
CASSESQPTQMNTEAFF
>TRBJ2-7|TRBV4-2|.|TRBD1|14
TGTGCCAGCAGCCAGTGGGACAGCTCCTACGAGCAGTACTTC
CASSQWDSSYEQYF
>TRBJ2-1|TRBV6-5|.|TRBD2|14
TGTGCCAGCAGACGCAGCGGGAGTAGGGATGAGCAGTTCTTC
CASRRSGSRDEQFF
>TRBJ1-1|TRBV5-1|.|.|12
TGCGCCAGCAGCTCCTTGGCCACTGAAGCTTTCTTT
CASSSLATEAFF
>TRBJ1-2|TRBV3-1|.|.|15
TGTGCCAGCAGCCAAGATCTCTCACCTAACTATGGCTACACCTTC
CASSQDLSPNYGYTF
>TRBJ1-4|TRBV7-3|.|TRBD1|13
TGTGCCAGCAGCAAAGACAGGGGAGAAAAACTGTTTTTT
CASSKDRGEKLFF
>TRBJ2-7|TRBV7-2|few|TRBD2|15
TGTGCCAGCAGCCCCCAAAGCGGGAGCTCCTACGAGCAGTACTTC
CASSPQSGSSYEQYF
>TRBJ1-1|TRBV11-1|.|.|15
TGTGCCAGCAGCTTACAAGGACAGACGAACACTGAAGCTTTCTTT
CASSLQGQTNTEAFF
>TRBJ1-6|TRBV6-1|.|.|13
TGTGCCAGCAGGAGTGAGGGGAGGTCACCCCTCCACTTT
CASRSEGRSPLHF
>TRBJ1-5|TRBV18|.|.|16
TGTGCCAGCTCACCGGGGGGCTGGGGAAGGAGTCAGCCCCAGCATTTT
CASSPGGWGRSQPQHF
>TRBJ2-3|TRBV29-1|.|.|11
TGCAGCGTTTTAGGGGGAGATACGCAGTATTTT
CSVLGGDTQYF
>TRBJ2-1|TRBV12-5|few|.|16
TGTGCTAGTGGTTGGGCCGGGACACATGTTACAAATGAGCAGTTCTTC
CASGWAGTHVTNEQFF
>TRBJ2-7|TRBV6-2/TRBV6-3|few|.|14
TGTGCCAGCAGTTACCAGGCCTTTACCTACGAGCAGTACTTC
CASSYQAFTYEQYF
>TRBJ1-1|TRBV7-8|.|.|14
TGTGCCAGCAGCCCTCCACACTTGAACACTGAAGCTTTCTTT
CASSPPHLNTEAFF
>TRBJ1-2|TRBV7-2|few|TRBD1|14
TGTGCCAGCAGCTTAGCGGGACAGGGCGGGACACCTGCCTTC
CASSLAGQGGTPAF
>TRBJ2-2|TRBV12-3/TRBV12-4|many|.|15
TGTGCCATTCCGCGTGGGGGGCAGTGGACCGGGGAGCTGTTTTTT
CAIPRGGQWTGELFF
>TRBJ2-3|TRBV10-3|.|.|15
TGTGCCATCAAGGGGACCAGGGGCCTGCTAGATACGCAGTATTTT
CAIKGTRGLLDTQYF
>TRBJ2-1|TRBV20-1|.|.|12
TGCAGTGCTTCCCGATACCTCAATGAGCAGTTCTTC
CSASRYLNEQFF
>TRBJ1-2|TRBV6-1|.|.|12
TGTGCCAGCAGTGATAGCGGTCGAGGCTACACCTTC
CASSDSGRGYTF
>TRBJ2-1|TRBV20-1|many|TRBD2|13
TGCAGTGCTCGACTAGCGGGAGATACTGAGCAGTTCTTC
CSARLAGDTEQFF
>TRBJ2-7|TRBV20-1|many|.|11
TGCAGCACTCTCCACCACTACGAGCAGTACTTC
CSTLHHYEQYF
>TRBJ2-5|TRBV28|few|.|15
TGTGCCAGCAGTTTATATTCACAGGGTCAAGAGACCCAGTACTTC
CASSLYSQGQETQYF
>TRBJ2-1|TRBV7-2|few|TRBD2|15
TGTGCCAGCAGCTTACGGCGGGAGGGCGGTGGTGAGCAGTTCTTC
CASSLRREGGGEQFF
>TRBJ2-1|TRBV29-1|few|TRBD1|14
TGCAGCGTCGCGAATGGACAGGGGTTGAATGAGCAGTTCTTC
CSVANGQGLNEQFF
>TRBJ1-6|TRBV5-5|.|.|16
TGTGCCAGCAGCTTGGGGCAGGGACGAGTTGGGTCACCCCTCCACTTT
CASSLGQGRVGSPLHF
>TRBJ2-7|TRBV7-9|few|TRBD1|15
TGTGCCAGCAGCCGTGCCGGGACAGGGGATTACGAGCAGTACTTC
CASSRAGTGDYEQYF
>TRBJ2-1|TRBV4-2|few|TRBD2|16
TGTGCCAGCAGCCCCCGGGGGAGCGGGAATGAGAATGAGCAGTTCTTC
CASSPRGSGNENEQFF
>TRBJ2-3|TRBV7-2|many|.|15
TGTGCCAGCAGCTTATCACTACTCGGCACAGATACGCAGTATTTT
CASSLSLLGTDTQYF
>TRBJ1-1|TRBV27|.|.|13
TGTGCCAGCAGCCTATCTTGGGACACTGAAGCTTTCTTT
CASSLSWDTEAFF
>TRBJ2-7|TRBV23-1|few|.|15
TGCGCCAGCAGTCAATCGGGGGTGTCGGCGTTCGAGCAGTACTTC
CASSQSGVSAFEQYF
>TRBJ2-1|TRBV24-1|once|.|15
TGTGCCACCAGTGATTTTACGACTACTTACAATGAGCAGTTCTTC
CATSDFTTTYNEQFF
>TRBJ2-7|TRBV2|few|.|14
TGTGCCACCCAAGGGGGAACAGGGAGTATCGAGCAGTACTTC
CATQGGTGSIEQYF